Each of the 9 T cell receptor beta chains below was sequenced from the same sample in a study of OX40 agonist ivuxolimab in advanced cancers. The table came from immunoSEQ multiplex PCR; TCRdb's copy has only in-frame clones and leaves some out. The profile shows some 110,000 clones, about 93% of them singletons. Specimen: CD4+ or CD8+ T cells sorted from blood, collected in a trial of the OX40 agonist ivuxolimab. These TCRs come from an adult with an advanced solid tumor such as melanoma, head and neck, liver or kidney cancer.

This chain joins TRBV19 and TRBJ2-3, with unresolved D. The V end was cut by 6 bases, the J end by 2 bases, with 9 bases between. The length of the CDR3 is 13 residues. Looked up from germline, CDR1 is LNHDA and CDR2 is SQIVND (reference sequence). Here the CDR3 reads CASSLQYTDTQYF. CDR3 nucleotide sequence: TGTGCCAGTAGCCTCCAATACACAGATACGCAGTATTTT.

The CDR3 region is CASSTGQGALIGGELFF. CDR3 sequence (DNA): TGTGCCAGCAGCACGGGACAGGGGGCATTAATCGGCGGGGAGCTGTTTTTT. V gene TRBV7-2 combines with J gene TRBJ2-2; 12 bases line up with TRBD1. Trimming at V came to 5 bases and at J to 7 bases, leaving 11 bases not matched to a gene. The CDR3 sequence is 17 residues long. Per germline, CDR1 SGHTA and CDR2 FQGNSA.

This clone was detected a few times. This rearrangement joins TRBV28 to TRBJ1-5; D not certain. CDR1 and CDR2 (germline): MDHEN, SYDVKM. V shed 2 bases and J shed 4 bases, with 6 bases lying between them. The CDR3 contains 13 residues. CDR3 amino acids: CASSLVANQPQHF. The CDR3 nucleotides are TGTGCCAGCAGTTTAGTAGCTAATCAGCCCCAGCATTTT.

CDR3 bases: TGTGCCAGCAGCTTAGGAAGTGCTGTCCCCTACAATGAGCAGTTCTTC. This encodes CASSLGSAVPYNEQFF. The chain carries TRBV7-2 and TRBJ2-1; D gene ambiguous. Germline assignment: CDR1 SGHTA and CDR2 FQGNSA. The CDR3 is 16 amino acids. V was trimmed by 1 base and J by 2 bases, leaving 12 bases between them.

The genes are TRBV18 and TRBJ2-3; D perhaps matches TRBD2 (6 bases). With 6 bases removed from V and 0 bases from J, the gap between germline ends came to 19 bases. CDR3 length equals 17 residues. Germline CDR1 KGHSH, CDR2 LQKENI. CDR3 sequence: CASSPLEGLTSTDTQYF. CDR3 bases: TGTGCCAGCTCGCCTCTGGAGGGGCTCACTAGCACAGATACGCAGTATTTT. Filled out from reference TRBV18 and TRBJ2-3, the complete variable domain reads NAGVMQNPRHLVRRRGQEARLRCSPMKGHSHVYWYRQLPEEGLKFMVYLQKENIIDESGMPKERFSAEFPKEGPSILRIQQVVRGDSAAYFCASSPLEGLTSTDTQYFGPGTRLTVL.

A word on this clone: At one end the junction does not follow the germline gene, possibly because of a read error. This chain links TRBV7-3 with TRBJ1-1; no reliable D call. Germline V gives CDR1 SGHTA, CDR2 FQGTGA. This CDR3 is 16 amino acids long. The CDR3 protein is CASTLGSYEMNTEAFF. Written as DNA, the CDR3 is TGTGCCAGCACCTTAGGTAGTTACGAAATGAACACTGAAGCTTTCTTT.

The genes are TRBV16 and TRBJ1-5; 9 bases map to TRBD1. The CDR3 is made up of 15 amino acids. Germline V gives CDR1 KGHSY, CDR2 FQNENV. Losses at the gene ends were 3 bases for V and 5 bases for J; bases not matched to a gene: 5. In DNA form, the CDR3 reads TGTGCCAGCAGCCAGACGGACAGGGGTGATCAGCCCCAGCATTTT. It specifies CASSQTDRGDQPQHF.

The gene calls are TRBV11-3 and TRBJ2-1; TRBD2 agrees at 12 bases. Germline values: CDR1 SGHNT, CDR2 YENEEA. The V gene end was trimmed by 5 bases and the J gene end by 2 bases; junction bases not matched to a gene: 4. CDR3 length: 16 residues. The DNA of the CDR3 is TGTGCCAGCAGCCTTCGGACTAGCGGGGCCTACAATGAGCAGTTCTTC. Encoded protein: CASSLRTSGAYNEQFF.

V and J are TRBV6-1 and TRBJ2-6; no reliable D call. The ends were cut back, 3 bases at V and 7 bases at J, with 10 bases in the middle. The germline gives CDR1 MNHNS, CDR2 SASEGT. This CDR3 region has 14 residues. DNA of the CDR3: TGTGCCAGCAGTGACTCCGGTGTAGCCAACGTCCTGACTTTC. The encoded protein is CASSDSGVANVLTF.